What follows is one TCR beta chain and its context. The antigen remains undetermined. After removal of 4 bases from V and 5 bases from J, the junction contained 8 bases not matched to a gene. Germline V lookup: CDR1 SGHRS, CDR2 YFSETQ. There are 15 residues in the CDR3. Data came from immunoSEQ multiplex PCR; TCRdb stores just in-frame clones and leaves some out. Counted here are approximately 99,000 clones, around 90% occurring once; the ten biggest clones make up roughly 0.35%. The data stem from a study of Tregs in tolerant kidney transplant recipients. Broader study findings: Few patients were studied, so findings need validation in larger groups. Antigen-driven expansion was suggested because donor-specific Tregs expanded more than all Tregs in tolerant patients. No direct test of biological reproducibility was done here. Activated donor B cell expansion appeared to reveal the most relevant donor-specific TCRbeta repertoire.

Sequenced material: CD4+ T cells from blood, taken before the transplant. V usage is TRBV5-1 and J usage is TRBJ2-1; 8 bases fit TRBD2. The receptor's source is a human donor who received a combined kidney and bone marrow transplant. Here the CDR3 reads CASSVTSGGHNEQFF. DNA of the CDR3: TGCGCCAGCAGCGTAACTAGCGGAGGTCACAATGAGCAGTTCTTC.